These T cell receptor beta chains were read from a single sample in a study of CD8 T cells in ankylosing spondylitis. Using its own MiXCR run on the 5' RACE reads, TCRdb lists one record per CDR3 protein. The data hold around 770,000 distinct CDR3 sequences, with roughly 19% observed a single time. Specimen: blood, either unsorted or a sorted T cell fraction (not recorded which). The receptors shown here come from a male donor with ankylosing spondylitis. Each CDR3 is given with its conserved first and last residue. The D gene is left open where the match is weak. The listing skips clone size in some rows; elsewhere it reads once, few, many or a size class.

j_call cdr3_length d_call v_call clone_size cdr3_aa cdr3_nt
TRBJ1-1 13 . TRBV7-9 many CASSSAGGTEAFF TGTGCCAGCAGCAGCGCGGGGGGCACTGAAGCTTTCTTT
TRBJ2-7 13 . TRBV29-1 . CSVEDGSPYEQYF TGCAGCGTTGAAGACGGGTCCCCCTACGAGCAGTACTTC
TRBJ2-6 21 . TRBV24-1 once CATSDLRGTGNDLFGANVLTF TGTGCCACCAGTGATTTGCGGGGCACGGGGAACGATTTGTTTGGGGCCAACGTCCTGACTTTC
TRBJ2-7 12 . TRBV5-1 many CASRNDRYEQYF TGCGCCAGCAGGAACGACAGATACGAGCAGTACTTC
TRBJ2-2 19 TRBD2 TRBV7-3 few CASSLGSGAGFANTGELFF TGTGCCAGCAGCTTAGGGAGCGGGGCAGGATTTGCGAACACCGGGGAGCTGTTTTTT
TRBJ1-1 15 . TRBV5-1 . CASSPFTDSNTEAFF TGCGCCAGCAGCCCTTTTACAGATTCGAACACTGAAGCTTTCTTT
TRBJ1-2 14 . TRBV3-1 many CASSPSGRPYGYTF TGTGCCAGCAGCCCGTCGGGGCGACCCTATGGCTACACCTTC
TRBJ2-7 15 TRBD2 TRBV28 . CASSLMSGRSYEQYF TGTGCCAGCAGTTTAATGAGCGGGAGGAGTTACGAGCAGTACTTC
TRBJ1-4 11 . TRBV7-9 few CASTDNEKLFF TGTGCCAGCACCGATAATGAAAAACTGTTTTTT
TRBJ2-3 14 TRBD1 TRBV5-1 . CASRVGPQGSTQYF TGCGCCAGCAGAGTGGGACCACAGGGGAGTACGCAGTATTTT
TRBJ2-7 15 TRBD2 TRBV5-1 few CASPFPKRGLREQYF TGCGCCAGCCCCTTCCCCAAGCGGGGACTACGCGAGCAGTACTTC
TRBJ2-5 13 . TRBV12-3/TRBV12-4 few CASSNGPQETQYF TGTGCCAGCAGTAACGGCCCCCAAGAGACCCAGTACTTC
TRBJ2-3 15 . TRBV29-1 . CSVDKGSDGTDTQYF TGCAGCGTTGATAAGGGATCTGACGGAACAGATACGCAGTATTTT
TRBJ2-7 13 . TRBV25-1 few CASSPAGTYEQYF TGTGCCAGCTCGCCGGCGGGTACCTACGAGCAGTACTTC
TRBJ1-1 14 . TRBV7-3 . CASSLNKGLTEAFF TGTGCCAGCAGCTTAAATAAGGGACTCACTGAAGCTTTCTTT
TRBJ2-3 17 . TRBV13 . CASSLPGGEAWADTQYF TGTGCCAGCAGCTTACCCGGTGGGGAGGCCTGGGCAGATACGCAGTATTTT
TRBJ2-1 16 . TRBV30 . CAWSGGGGRLNNEQFF TGTGCCTGGAGTGGCGGAGGTGGGAGACTAAACAATGAGCAGTTCTTC
TRBJ1-5 15 . TRBV19 few CASSIPGVRNQPQHF TGTGCCAGTAGTATACCAGGGGTCAGAAATCAGCCCCAGCATTTT
TRBJ1-6 13 . TRBV25-1 few CASSEGWNSPLHF TGTGCCAGCAGCGAAGGGTGGAATTCACCCCTCCACTTT
TRBJ2-3 18 TRBD2 TRBV4-2 few CASSPPLVSGDVTDTQYF TGTGCCAGCAGCCCACCCCTGGTCAGCGGGGACGTCACAGATACGCAGTATTTT
TRBJ1-2 13 TRBD1 TRBV7-8 . CASSADRTNGYTF TGTGCCAGCAGCGCGGACAGGACGAATGGCTACACCTTC
TRBJ2-7 14 TRBD2 TRBV7-6 few CASSPAGQIHEQYF TGTGCCAGCAGCCCAGCGGGGCAGATCCACGAGCAGTACTTC
TRBJ2-1 18 TRBD2 TRBV11-2 . CASSLGGLAGSLYNEQFF TGTGCCAGCAGCTTAGGTGGACTAGCGGGAAGCCTCTACAATGAGCAGTTCTTC
TRBJ2-4 15 . TRBV20-1 few CSARGPSLAKNIQYF TGCAGTGCTAGAGGCCCCAGTTTAGCCAAAAACATTCAGTACTTC
TRBJ1-1 12 . TRBV5-1 . CASSWTRDEAFF TGCGCCAGCAGTTGGACAAGGGACGAAGCTTTCTTT
TRBJ1-5 14 . TRBV7-9 few CASSLADDNQPQHF TGTGCCAGCAGCTTAGCAGACGACAATCAGCCCCAGCATTTT
TRBJ2-7 16 TRBD2 TRBV2 . CASSEWSGGASYEQYF TGTGCCAGCAGTGAATGGAGCGGGGGGGCATCCTACGAGCAGTACTTC
TRBJ2-1 15 TRBD1 TRBV29-1 few CSVCPRDRESDEQFF TGCAGCGTGTGCCCCCGGGACAGGGAAAGCGATGAGCAGTTCTTC
TRBJ1-2 12 . TRBV29-1 . CSVREANYGYTF TGCAGCGTTAGGGAGGCTAACTATGGCTACACCTTC
TRBJ2-5 16 TRBD1 TRBV28 . CASSFAPGQGMKTQYF TGTGCCAGCAGTTTTGCCCCGGGACAGGGGATGAAGACCCAGTACTTC
TRBJ1-2 14 TRBD1 TRBV7-9 . CASSFGQGAEGYTF TGTGCCAGCAGCTTCGGACAGGGAGCGGAAGGCTACACCTTC
TRBJ1-2 12 TRBD1 TRBV7-2 . CASRDRGLGYTF TGTGCCAGCAGGGACAGGGGGCTTGGCTACACCTTC
TRBJ1-1 12 . TRBV12-3/TRBV12-4 many CASSLQGIEAFF TGTGCCAGCAGTTTACAAGGGATTGAAGCTTTCTTT
TRBJ2-7 12 . TRBV5-1 few CASSLNAYEQYF TGCGCCAGCAGCTTAAACGCCTACGAGCAGTACTTC